Included here is one T cell receptor (beta chain) sequence, with context. Its antigen is as yet unknown. This CDR3 region has 15 residues. CDR1 is SGHRS, CDR2 YFSETQ, per germline. V was pared by 1 base and J by 6 bases, with 16 bases between. This sample was included in a study of T cell responses to AZD1222 COVID-19 vaccine. Profiling relied on immunoSEQ multiplex PCR, and the TCRdb table lists in-frame clones only, not all of them. Of 60,000 to 90,000 clones listed, around 87% are singletons. Study-level findings and limits: It was only a handful of AZD1222 recipients who were seropositive at baseline.

This material consisted of peripheral blood, taken 28 days after the second AZD1222 dose. The TCR comes from an adult who received the AZD1222 COVID-19 vaccine. The rearrangement uses TRBV5-1 and TRBJ1-2; D possibly corresponds to TRBD1 (6 bases). Here the CDR3 reads CASSLRVTGPHGYTF. CDR3 DNA sequence: TGCGCCAGCAGCTTGAGGGTAACAGGGCCCCATGGCTACACCTTC.